Here is one TCR beta chain with its context. This specimen belongs to a study of blood T cell repertoires in COVID-19. Across the study: Specimens from acute and convalescent COVID-19 originated in the United States, Italy and Spain. Sources were T cells, B-cell-depleted T cells, or PBMCs; the material itself was cDNA or gDNA.

Source study methods: Reference gene primer amplification gave nucleated cell count estimates. The table came from immunoSEQ multiplex PCR; TCRdb's copy has only in-frame clones and leaves some out. For V, J and clone size, that table is used; D and trimming come from the DNA. The table shows some 270,000 clones, with approximately 85% occurring only once. Losses at the gene ends were 5 bases for V and 5 bases for J; bases not matched to a gene: 9. This CDR3 comprises 15 residues. CDR1 and CDR2 from the germline V gene are MNHEY and SMNVEV (reference sequence). Sequencing used peripheral blood. This sequence joins TRBV27 and TRBJ2-3, with 8 positions matching TRBD2. This receptor was obtained from a human donor with COVID-19, enrolled during active disease. The donor label of this sample is uncertain. CDR3 amino acids: CASSPAGVRLDTQYF. The CDR3 nucleotides read TGTGCCAGCAGTCCAGCGGGAGTTCGGTTAGATACGCAGTATTTT.